These T cell receptor beta chains were read from a single sample in a study of cytomegalovirus exposure and HLA in healthy donors. The table came from immunoSEQ multiplex PCR; TCRdb's copy has only in-frame clones and leaves some out. The data hold fewer than 200,000 clones, with approximately 75% observed a single time. Sequenced material: PBMCs. The receptors originated from a girl aged 5 to 17 in good health and CMV-seronegative. Both conserved end residues are part of each CDR3. A D gene is named only where the DNA matches it firmly. A row's size may be missing; if present it is once, few, many or a size class.

size: NA
J: TRBJ2-7
D: NA
V: TRBV6-1
CDR3: CASSELNEQYF
DNA: TGTGCCAGCAGTGAACTTAACGAGCAGTACTTC

size: once
J: TRBJ2-3
D: TRBD2
V: TRBV5-1
CDR3: CASSQRGVLTDTQYF
DNA: TGCGCCAGCAGCCAACGGGGGGTCCTCACAGATACGCAGTATTTT

size: few
J: TRBJ2-4
D: NA
V: TRBV7-9
CDR3: CASSSSWGQNIQYF
DNA: TGTGCCAGCAGCTCCAGTTGGGGCCAAAACATTCAGTACTTC

size: few
J: TRBJ2-1
D: NA
V: TRBV2
CDR3: CASRPRQSSYNEQFF
DNA: TGTGCCAGCAGACCCAGACAGAGCTCCTACAATGAGCAGTTCTTC

size: few
J: TRBJ2-2
D: TRBD2
V: TRBV7-9
CDR3: CASSSLKAGVANTGELFF
DNA: TGTGCCAGCAGCTCTTTGAAAGCGGGGGTAGCGAACACCGGGGAGCTGTTTTTT

size: NA
J: TRBJ2-3
D: TRBD1
V: TRBV27
CDR3: CASSRIRDRGTDTQYF
DNA: TGTGCCAGCAGTCGTATCCGGGACAGGGGCACAGATACGCAGTATTTT

size: NA
J: TRBJ2-7
D: NA
V: TRBV4-2
CDR3: CASSHPWAGPLNEQYF
DNA: TGTGCCAGCAGCCACCCCTGGGCGGGGCCCCTGAACGAGCAGTACTTC

size: NA
J: TRBJ1-1
D: NA
V: TRBV28
CDR3: CASSLAGDANTEAFF
DNA: TGTGCCAGCAGTCTCGCAGGGGATGCGAACACTGAAGCTTTCTTT

size: NA
J: TRBJ2-5
D: TRBD2
V: TRBV9
CDR3: CASSVGGLQETQYF
DNA: TGTGCCAGCAGCGTAGGGGGACTACAAGAGACCCAGTACTTC

size: few
J: TRBJ2-2
D: TRBD1
V: TRBV9
CDR3: CASSVTGAGELFF
DNA: TGTGCCAGCAGCGTTACAGGGGCCGGGGAGCTGTTTTTT

size: NA
J: TRBJ2-7
D: TRBD1
V: TRBV7-9
CDR3: CASSSRGHGGVHEQYF
DNA: TGTGCCAGCAGCTCTAGGGGGCACGGTGGGGTCCACGAGCAGTACTTC

size: few
J: TRBJ1-6
D: NA
V: TRBV6-5
CDR3: CASSLRPEYNSPLHF
DNA: TGTGCCAGCAGCCTCAGGCCGGAATATAATTCACCCCTCCACTTT

size: NA
J: TRBJ1-5
D: NA
V: TRBV4-1
CDR3: CASSQVLQVNQPQHF
DNA: TGCGCCAGCAGCCAAGTATTACAGGTAAATCAGCCCCAGCATTTT

size: NA
J: TRBJ2-7
D: TRBD2
V: TRBV9
CDR3: CASSPGGGGTYEQYF
DNA: TGTGCCAGCAGCCCTGGTGGCGGGGGAACCTACGAGCAGTACTTC

size: NA
J: TRBJ1-3
D: NA
V: TRBV6-5
CDR3: CASSPPGLRDTIYF
DNA: TGTGCCAGCAGTCCCCCGGGTCTCCGAGACACCATATATTTT

size: NA
J: TRBJ1-1
D: TRBD1
V: TRBV10-3
CDR3: CAISDPRDSEAFF
DNA: TGTGCCATCAGTGACCCAAGGGACAGTGAAGCTTTCTTT

size: few
J: TRBJ1-5
D: NA
V: TRBV5-4
CDR3: CASSLSGANQPQHF
DNA: TGTGCCAGCAGCTTGTCAGGGGCGAATCAGCCCCAGCATTTT

size: once
J: TRBJ2-7
D: NA
V: TRBV6-1
CDR3: CASIVMAGEQYF
DNA: TGTGCCAGCATAGTCATGGCGGGGGAGCAGTACTTC

size: NA
J: TRBJ1-1
D: NA
V: TRBV4-1
CDR3: CASSQDGQVGTEAFF
DNA: TGCGCCAGCAGCCAAGATGGGCAGGTTGGCACTGAAGCTTTCTTT

size: NA
J: TRBJ2-5
D: TRBD2
V: TRBV4-1
CDR3: CASSQLTRGGETQYF
DNA: TGCGCCAGCAGCCAGCTGACCCGGGGAGGGGAGACCCAGTACTTC

size: NA
J: TRBJ1-2
D: TRBD1
V: TRBV29-1
CDR3: CSVEGDRAYGYTF
DNA: TGCAGCGTTGAGGGGGACAGGGCCTATGGCTACACCTTC

size: few
J: TRBJ1-6
D: NA
V: TRBV10-2
CDR3: CASSERGPPLHF
DNA: TGCGCCAGCAGTGAAAGGGGCCCACCCCTCCACTTT

size: once
J: TRBJ2-7
D: NA
V: TRBV5-5
CDR3: CASSPRTALGLLTYEQYF
DNA: TGTGCCAGCAGCCCTAGGACAGCCTTGGGCCTTTTGACGTACGAGCAGTACTTC

size: few
J: TRBJ2-5
D: TRBD2
V: TRBV9
CDR3: CASSATSGEETQYF
DNA: TGTGCCAGCAGCGCGACTAGCGGGGAGGAGACCCAGTACTTC

size: few
J: TRBJ2-3
D: TRBD1
V: TRBV7-3
CDR3: CASSLQGGEDTQYF
DNA: TGTGCCAGCAGCCTTCAAGGGGGCGAGGATACGCAGTATTTT

size: NA
J: TRBJ2-3
D: TRBD2
V: TRBV4-1
CDR3: CASSQVLAGDTDTQYF
DNA: TGCGCCAGCAGCCAAGTGCTAGCGGGGGACACAGATACGCAGTATTTT

size: NA
J: TRBJ1-5
D: TRBD1
V: TRBV10-3
CDR3: CAISDTTGEPQHF
DNA: TGTGCCATCAGTGATACGACAGGGGAGCCCCAGCATTTT

size: NA
J: TRBJ2-2
D: NA
V: TRBV16
CDR3: CASTALPGDTGELFF
DNA: TGTGCCAGCACCGCCCTCCCGGGGGACACCGGGGAGCTGTTTTTT

size: NA
J: TRBJ2-3
D: TRBD2
V: TRBV2
CDR3: CASSGPAGGTGTDTQYF
DNA: TGTGCCAGCAGTGGCCCAGCGGGGGGGACGGGCACAGATACGCAGTATTTT

size: NA
J: TRBJ2-7
D: NA
V: TRBV9
CDR3: CASSLGGRDEQYF
DNA: TGTGCCAGCAGCCTAGGGGGGAGGGACGAGCAGTACTTC

size: NA
J: TRBJ2-5
D: NA
V: TRBV7-9
CDR3: CASSLALGVRKETQYF
DNA: TGTGCCAGCAGCTTAGCCTTAGGGGTCAGGAAAGAGACCCAGTACTTC

size: NA
J: TRBJ2-1
D: TRBD2
V: TRBV2
CDR3: CASRLGAGLVKGREQFF
DNA: TGTGCCAGCAGGCTTGGGGCTGGACTAGTAAAGGGAAGGGAGCAGTTCTTC

size: once
J: TRBJ2-3
D: NA
V: TRBV7-8
CDR3: CASSSSGGQENTDTQYF
DNA: TGTGCCAGCAGCTCATCGGGGGGACAAGAGAACACAGATACGCAGTATTTT

size: NA
J: TRBJ2-2
D: TRBD2
V: TRBV5-4
CDR3: CASSLLSGAPTGELFF
DNA: TGTGCCAGCAGCCTCCTTAGCGGGGCACCCACCGGGGAGCTGTTTTTT